Below are 25 T cell receptor beta chains sequenced from a single sample in a study of cytomegalovirus exposure and HLA in healthy donors. Use of 60 Vbeta and 13 Jbeta primers characterized the PCR. TCRdb's table, derived via immunoSEQ multiplex PCR, lists solely in-frame clones and lacks some. The repertoire holds fewer than 140,000 clones, with 60% to 75% as singletons. Sequenced: PBMCs. These receptors were collected from a male donor in good health and CMV-seropositive.

CDR3 sequence reads: CASSLGGGSPDTQYF. Here the CDR3 DNA reads TGCGCCAGCAGCTTGGGCGGGGGATCCCCAGATACGCAGTATTTT. The chain is built from TRBV5-1 and TRBJ2-3; TRBD2 matches 7 bases. The CDR3 totals 15 residues. V gave up 0 bases and J gave up 4 bases; unmatched junction bases: 5. CDR1 is SGHRS and CDR2 is YFSETQ in the germline V gene.

The chain recombines TRBV4-3 with TRBJ1-5; D might be TRBD1 (6 bases). V lost 0 bases, J lost 4 bases, and 13 bases lay in between. Germline CDR1 is LGHNA and CDR2 is YSLEER. CDR3 length: 16 residues. The CDR3 loop is CASSQDRGGWNQPQHF. The CDR3, as DNA: TGCGCCAGCAGCCAAGATCGGGGGGGCTGGAATCAGCCCCAGCATTTT.

This chain links TRBV6-6 with TRBJ2-6; 7 nucleotides align to TRBD2. V dropped 2 bases and J dropped 1; count of bases not matched to a gene: 2. The V gene's germline CDR1 is MNHNY and CDR2 SVGAGI (reference sequence). CDR3 length: 16 residues. Written as DNA, the CDR3 is TGTGCCAGCAGTTACCCGCGGGGGTCTGGGGCCAACGTCCTGACTTTC. Translation gives CASSYPRGSGANVLTF.

The rearrangement links TRBV12-5 to TRBJ2-1, with D unresolved. Germline V gene lookup returns CDR1 LGHNT and CDR2 FRNRAP. The CDR3 covers 15 residues. Trimming took 6 bases from V and 0 from J, leaving 12 bases between them. The DNA of the CDR3 is TGTGCTAGTGGGAACTCGCCGAGCTCCTACAATGAGCAGTTCTTC. Encoded protein: CASGNSPSSYNEQFF.

CDR3 amino acids: CASSGDGGGYEQFF. The CDR3 nucleotides read TGCGCCAGCAGCGGGGACGGAGGGGGCTATGAGCAGTTCTTC. The chain uses TRBV5-1 and TRBJ2-1, with a possible D match to TRBD1 (7 bases). CDR1 SGHRS and CDR2 YFSETQ come from the germline V gene. The CDR3 runs to 14 residues. Trimming stripped 4 bases from V and 8 bases from J, with 16 bases between.

The V call is TRBV21-1, the J call TRBJ2-7; the listed D gene, TRBD1, was not tested against the DNA. TRBV21-1 is a known pseudogene. The CDR3 is 16 amino acids. The CDR3 region has the DNA TGTGCCAGCAGTCAACCCGGGACACCGATTTCCTACGAGCAGTACTTC. Translated: CASSQPGTPISYEQYF.

The chain joins TRBV29-1 to TRBJ1-1; D is possibly TRBD1 (6 bases). The germline gives CDR1 SQVTM, CDR2 ANQGSEA. The CDR3 contains 14 residues. Between the trimmed V and J ends, which lost 6 bases and 2 bases, there was a span of 16 bases. CDR3 bases: TGCAGCGTGCTGGGACAACGCCTAAACACTGAAGCTTTCTTT. Its protein product is CSVLGQRLNTEAFF. Full variable domain (remainder filled in from reference TRBV29-1 and TRBJ1-1): SAVISQKPSRDICQRGTSLTIQCQVDSQVTMMFWYRQQPGQSLTLIATANQGSEATYESGFVIDKFPISRPNLTFSTLTVSNMSPEDSSIYLCSVLGQRLNTEAFFGQGTRLTVV.

The rearrangement links TRBV2 to TRBJ2-6; TRBD1 agrees at 7 bases. The germline CDR1 and CDR2 sequences are SNHLY and FYNNEI. The trim removed 5 bases at V and 4 bases at J, leaving 5 bases unmatched. This CDR3 is built from 15 residues. CDR3: CASSFEGAGANVLTF. The CDR3 DNA follows: TGTGCCAGCAGTTTTGAGGGGGCCGGGGCCAACGTCCTGACTTTC.

This chain links TRBV4-3 with TRBJ2-7, with 7 bases matching TRBD1. The CDR3 loop spans 14 amino acids. The trim removed 5 bases at V and 1 base at J, leaving 5 bases unmatched. Germline CDR1 reads LGHNA; CDR2 reads YSLEER. DNA for the CDR3: TGCGCCAGCAGCTATGGGACAGCTTCCTACGAGCAGTACTTC. Its translation is CASSYGTASYEQYF.

This chain links TRBV27 with TRBJ1-6, with TRBD1 as a possible D gene (5 bases). Looked up from germline, CDR1 is MNHEY and CDR2 is SMNVEV (reference sequence). Trimming cost V 3 bases and J 10 bases, with 16 bases left between them. The CDR3 extends over 15 amino acids. CDR3 coding DNA: TGTGCCAGCAGTTTTTTAGGGGATTGGAACTCACCCCTCCACTTT. Its translation: CASSFLGDWNSPLHF.

For the CDR3, the DNA is TGTGCCAGCAGCCGAGGGAGGGTCAGGAATGAAAAACTGTTTTTT. Residues: CASSRGRVRNEKLFF. The rearrangement joins TRBV28 to TRBJ1-4, with no clear D. CDR1 is MDHEN, CDR2 SYDVKM, per germline. Trimming removed 6 bases at V and 5 bases at J, with 16 bases between. The CDR3 extends over 15 amino acids.

The chain uses TRBV19 and TRBJ1-4, with 7 bases matching TRBD1. Germline V gene data show CDR1 as LNHDA and CDR2 as SQIVND (reference sequence). The CDR3 is made up of 14 amino acids. V gave up 5 bases and J gave up 5 bases; unmatched junction bases: 5. The CDR3 sequence: CASSSTGRNEKLFF. CDR3 coding DNA: TGTGCCAGTAGTTCGACAGGGAGGAATGAAAAACTGTTTTTT.

This chain joins TRBV23-1 and TRBJ2-7, with 8 bases aligning to TRBD1. TRBV23-1 is an ORF for which the function is uncertain. This CDR3 contains 17 residues. After removal of 0 bases from V and 6 bases from J, the junction contained 13 bases not matched to a gene. The CDR3 DNA follows: TGCGCCAGCAGTCAATCGCAGTCCGGACAGGGTATGGGCGAGCAGTACTTC. Encoded protein: CASSQSQSGQGMGEQYF.

The chain carries TRBV5-1 and TRBJ1-6; 10 positions agree with TRBD1. Germline loops: CDR1 SGHRS, CDR2 YFSETQ. The CDR3 totals 15 residues. Trimming cost V 4 bases and J 9 bases; bases outside gene matches: 7. The CDR3 DNA sequence: TGCGCCAGCAGCCAATCGACAGGGGGCGTTTCACCCCTCCACTTT. Amino acids: CASSQSTGGVSPLHF.

V and J are TRBV21-1 and TRBJ1-5; the D call of TRBD1 is as the table states it, not checked on the DNA. TRBV21-1 is classified as a pseudogene. This CDR3 is built from 16 residues. The CDR3 protein is CASSKVLNNPNQPQHF. CDR3 DNA sequence: TGTGCCAGCAGCAAAGTCCTGAACAACCCCAATCAGCCCCAGCATTTT.

V gene TRBV5-1 combines with J gene TRBJ2-7, with 7 bases matching TRBD1. Looked up from germline, CDR1 is SGHRS and CDR2 is YFSETQ. V gave up 2 bases and J gave up 3 bases; unmatched junction bases: 2. The CDR3 is 13 residues long. DNA of the CDR3: TGCGCCAGCAGCTTCCGGGACAGCTACGAGCAGTACTTC. Its protein is CASSFRDSYEQYF.

This clone appeared a few times. The rearrangement uses TRBV20-1 and TRBJ2-1; unclear D gene. The ends were cut back, 6 bases at V and 7 bases at J, with 7 bases in the middle. Germline V gene sequence: CDR1 DFQATT, CDR2 SNEGSKA (reference sequence). The CDR3 sequence is 10 residues long. CDR3 loop: CSAYLNEQFF. In DNA, the CDR3 is TGCAGTGCCTACTTGAATGAGCAGTTCTTC.

The rearrangement joins TRBV5-4 to TRBJ2-7; D perhaps matches TRBD1 (6 bases). Deletions cut 4 bases from V and 2 bases from J, with 13 bases between. The germline gives CDR1 SGHNT, CDR2 YYREEE (reference sequence). The length of the CDR3 is 14 residues. In nucleotides, the CDR3 is TGTGCCAGCAGCGTGGACAGCCGAACCTACGAGCAGTACTTC. This sequence encodes CASSVDSRTYEQYF.

The V and J genes are TRBV25-1 and TRBJ1-1; the match to TRBD1 covers 7 bases. This CDR3 has 13 residues. Germline V gene data show CDR1 as MGHDK and CDR2 as SYGVNS. This CDR3 reads CAALGQLNTEAFF. The CDR3 bases are TGTGCTGCATTGGGACAGCTGAACACTGAAGCTTTCTTT.

This clone was observed a few times. V and J are TRBV7-9 and TRBJ1-4; D unresolved. The V end lost 5 bases, the J end lost 2 bases, and 12 bases lay between the germline ends. The CDR3 totals 15 residues. Germline CDR1 and CDR2: SEHNR and FQNEAQ (reference sequence). The CDR3, as DNA: TGTGCCAGCAGCCCCCCGACTCGGACTAATGAAAAACTGTTTTTT. Its translation: CASSPPTRTNEKLFF.

V is TRBV29-1 and J is TRBJ2-5; possibly TRBD2 for D (7 bases). The CDR3 runs to 15 residues. From germline, CDR1 is SQVTM and CDR2 ANQGSEA. V shed 2 bases and J shed 2 bases, with 15 bases lying between them. CDR3 loop: CSVEYGGGPQETQYF. The CDR3 nucleotides are TGCAGCGTTGAATATGGGGGGGGGCCTCAAGAGACCCAGTACTTC. Filled out from reference TRBV29-1 and TRBJ2-5, the complete variable domain reads SAVISQKPSRDICQRGTSLTIQCQVDSQVTMMFWYRQQPGQSLTLIATANQGSEATYESGFVIDKFPISRPNLTFSTLTVSNMSPEDSSIYLCSVEYGGGPQETQYFGPGTRLLVL.

In DNA form, the CDR3 reads TGTGCCAGCAGCCCCCAAATAGTCGGTGAGCAGTTCTTC. This gives the protein CASSPQIVGEQFF. V is TRBV7-8 and J is TRBJ2-1; D uncertain. With 5 bases removed from V and 9 bases from J, the gap between germline ends came to 14 bases. Germline values: CDR1 SGHVS, CDR2 FQNEAQ. CDR3 size: 13 residues.

This sequence joins TRBV5-1 and TRBJ2-7; 7 positions agree with TRBD1. The germline CDR1 and CDR2 sequences are SGHRS and YFSETQ. The CDR3 is made up of 15 amino acids. The ends lost 0 bases at V and 0 bases at J; junction bases unmatched: 3. The CDR3 sequence: CASSLEGDSSYEQYF. DNA of the CDR3: TGCGCCAGCAGCTTGGAGGGGGACAGCTCCTACGAGCAGTACTTC.

The chain combines TRBV28 with TRBJ1-1; D might be TRBD1 (5 bases). This CDR3 region has 15 residues. Germline assignment: CDR1 MDHEN and CDR2 SYDVKM. V was cut by 1 base and J by 8 bases, with 17 bases left in between. This CDR3 is CASSLFGGEEGEAFF. The CDR3 DNA is TGTGCCAGCAGTTTATTTGGGGGGGAGGAAGGCGAAGCTTTCTTT. Filled out from reference TRBV28 and TRBJ1-1, the complete variable domain reads DVKVTQSSRYLVKRTGEKVFLECVQDMDHENMFWYRQDPGLGLRLIYFSYDVKMKEKGDIPEGYSVSREKKERFSLILESASTNQTSMYLCASSLFGGEEGEAFFGQGTRLTVV.

This clone was detected a few times. V gene TRBV6-5 combines with J gene TRBJ2-4, with D perhaps matching TRBD1 (6 bases). Per germline, CDR1 MNHEY and CDR2 SVGAGI. V dropped 4 bases and J dropped 6 bases, with 16 bases sitting between them. CDR3 length: 15 amino acids. This chain's CDR3 is CASSSFGRGINIQYF. As DNA, the CDR3 is TGTGCCAGCAGTTCTTTCGGCAGGGGAATAAACATTCAGTACTTC.